These 7 T cell receptor beta chains came from one sample sequenced in a study of cytomegalovirus exposure and HLA in healthy donors. With 60 Vbeta and 13 Jbeta primers, the PCR was carried out. Data came from immunoSEQ multiplex PCR; TCRdb stores just in-frame clones and leaves some out. The sample has 100,000 to 130,000 clones; roughly 80% are singletons. The sample comprised PBMCs. The source of these receptors is a man aged 30 to 45 in good health and CMV-seronegative.

V and J are TRBV11-3 and TRBJ2-7; 7 nucleotides match TRBD1. The CDR3 runs 18 residues. Germline assignment: CDR1 SGHNT and CDR2 YENEEA. The trim removed 7 bases at V and 0 bases at J, leaving 18 bases unmatched. The CDR3 nucleotides are TGTGCCAGCACCGACTTTACCCCGGACAGGAGGAGCTCCTACGAGCAGTACTTC. Amino acid sequence: CASTDFTPDRRSSYEQYF.

The CDR3 sequence: CASSLLTQGDTEAFF. The CDR3 region has the DNA TGCGCCAGCAGCTTGTTAACCCAGGGGGACACTGAAGCTTTCTTT. The rearrangement links TRBV5-1 to TRBJ1-1, with 7 bases fitting TRBD1. The CDR3 has 15 amino acids. V trimming: 1 base; J trimming: 3 bases; junction bases outside the gene matches: 6. Germline CDR1 SGHRS, CDR2 YFSETQ. The complete variable domain, with remaining parts taken from reference TRBV5-1 and TRBJ1-1, reads KAGVTQTPRYLIKTRGQQVTLSCSPISGHRSVSWYQQTPGQGLQFLFEYFSETQRNKGNFPGRFSGRQFSNSRSEMNVSTLELGDSALYLCASSLLTQGDTEAFFGQGTRLTVV.

This chain joins TRBV27 and TRBJ2-5, with D possibly matching TRBD1 (6 bases). The J call is in doubt because the DNA end fits TRBJ2-7 better. Germline CDR1 reads MNHEY; CDR2 reads SMNVEV (reference sequence). CDR3 size: 14 residues. This CDR3 is CATQRQDRSYEQYF. DNA of the CDR3: TGTGCCACCCAAAGACAGGACCGGTCCTACGAGCAGTACTTC.

The chain is built from TRBV4-1 and TRBJ2-7; D is undetermined. V was clipped by 4 bases and J by 0 bases, with 13 bases between them. Germline V gene sequence: CDR1 MGHRA, CDR2 YSYEKL. This CDR3 is 15 amino acids long. CDR3 sequence reads: CASSPIYGYSYEQYF. CDR3 coding DNA: TGCGCCAGCAGCCCGATATACGGGTACTCCTACGAGCAGTACTTC.

The V call is TRBV29-1, the J call TRBJ2-1, with 7 positions matching TRBD2. The CDR3 runs 12 residues. V lost 5 bases, J lost 6 bases, and 4 bases stayed unmatched. CDR1 SQVTM and CDR2 ANQGSEA come from the germline V gene. The CDR3 sequence is CSVPGGPNEQFF. The CDR3 DNA reads as TGCAGCGTTCCGGGGGGACCCAATGAGCAGTTCTTC.

The rearrangement joins TRBV6-1 to TRBJ2-7, with 11 bases matching TRBD2. V dropped 6 bases and J dropped 3; count of bases not matched to a gene: 4. The germline gives CDR1 MNHNS, CDR2 SASEGT. The CDR3 extends over 14 amino acids. The chain's CDR3 is CASRRTSGFYEQYF. The CDR3 DNA follows: TGTGCCAGCAGGCGGACTAGCGGGTTCTACGAGCAGTACTTC.

The J gene is TRBJ2-5, the V gene TRBV7-2; D not certain. Germline V CDR1 and CDR2: SGHTA, FQGNSA. Between the trimmed V and J ends, which lost 4 bases and 3 bases, there was a span of 15 bases. The CDR3 has 15 residues. CDR3 amino acids: CASSSGVLNEETQYF. CDR3 DNA: TGTGCCAGCAGCTCCGGAGTCTTGAATGAAGAGACCCAGTACTTC.